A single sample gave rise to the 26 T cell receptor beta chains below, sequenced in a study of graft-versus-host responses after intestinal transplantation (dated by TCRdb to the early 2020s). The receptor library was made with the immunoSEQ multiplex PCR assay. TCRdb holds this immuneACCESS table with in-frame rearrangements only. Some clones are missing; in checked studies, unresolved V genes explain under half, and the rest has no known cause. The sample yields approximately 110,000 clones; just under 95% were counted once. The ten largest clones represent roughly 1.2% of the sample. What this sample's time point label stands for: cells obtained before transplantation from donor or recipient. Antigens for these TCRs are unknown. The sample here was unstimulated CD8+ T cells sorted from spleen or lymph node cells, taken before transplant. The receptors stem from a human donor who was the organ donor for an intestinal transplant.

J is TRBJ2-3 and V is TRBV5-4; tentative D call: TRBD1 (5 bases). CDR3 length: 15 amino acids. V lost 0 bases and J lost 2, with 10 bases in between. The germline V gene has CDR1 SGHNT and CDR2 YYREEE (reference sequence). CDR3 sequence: CASSLDRFDTDTQYF. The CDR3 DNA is TGTGCCAGCAGCTTGGACAGGTTCGACACAGATACGCAGTATTTT.

Here the CDR3 DNA reads TGTGCCAGCAGTGGGGACAGAACAAACATTCAGTACTTC. Protein: CASSGDRTNIQYF. V usage is TRBV6-6 and J usage is TRBJ2-4; 7 bases map to TRBD1. The germline V gene has CDR1 MNHNY and CDR2 SVGAGI (reference sequence). This CDR3 is 13 amino acids long. The trim removed 5 bases at V and 6 bases at J, leaving 4 bases unmatched.

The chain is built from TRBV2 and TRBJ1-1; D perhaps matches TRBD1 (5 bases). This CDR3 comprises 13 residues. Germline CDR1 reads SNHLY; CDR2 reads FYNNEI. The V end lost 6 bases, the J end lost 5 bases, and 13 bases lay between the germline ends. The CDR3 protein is CASSRGYRTEAFF. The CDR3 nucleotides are TGTGCCAGCAGCCGGGGGTATCGGACTGAAGCTTTCTTT.

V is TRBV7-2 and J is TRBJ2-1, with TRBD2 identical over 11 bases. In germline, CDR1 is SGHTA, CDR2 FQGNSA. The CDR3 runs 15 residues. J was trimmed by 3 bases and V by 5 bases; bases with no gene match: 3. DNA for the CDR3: TGTGCCAGCAGCCTGCTAGCGGGAGGCTACAATGAGCAGTTCTTC. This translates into CASSLLAGGYNEQFF.

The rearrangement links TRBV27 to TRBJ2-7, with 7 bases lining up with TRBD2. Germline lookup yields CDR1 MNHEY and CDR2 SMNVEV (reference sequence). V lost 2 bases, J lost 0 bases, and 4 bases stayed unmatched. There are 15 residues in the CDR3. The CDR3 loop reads CASSLLAALSYEQYF. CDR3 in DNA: TGTGCCAGCAGTTTACTAGCGGCACTCTCCTACGAGCAGTACTTC.

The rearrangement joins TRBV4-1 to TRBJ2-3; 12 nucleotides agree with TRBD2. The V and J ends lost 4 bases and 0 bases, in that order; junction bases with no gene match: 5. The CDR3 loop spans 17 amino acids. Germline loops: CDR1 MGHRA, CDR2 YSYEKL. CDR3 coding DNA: TGCGCCAGCAGCCTCCGAGGACTAGCGGGGAGCACAGATACGCAGTATTTT. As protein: CASSLRGLAGSTDTQYF.

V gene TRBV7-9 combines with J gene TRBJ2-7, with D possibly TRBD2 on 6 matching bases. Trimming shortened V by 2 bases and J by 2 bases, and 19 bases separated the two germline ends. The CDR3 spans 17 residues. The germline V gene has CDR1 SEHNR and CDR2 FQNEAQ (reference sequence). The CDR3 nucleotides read TGTGCCAGCAGCTTATCAGCCCCCGGAGGGCCCCCCTACGAGCAGTACTTC. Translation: CASSLSAPGGPPYEQYF.

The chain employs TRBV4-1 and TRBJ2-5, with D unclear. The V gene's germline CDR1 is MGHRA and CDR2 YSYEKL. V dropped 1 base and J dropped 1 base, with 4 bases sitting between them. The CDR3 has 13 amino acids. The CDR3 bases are TGCGCCAGCAGCCAAGGCGTCCAAGAGACCCAGTACTTC. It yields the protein CASSQGVQETQYF.

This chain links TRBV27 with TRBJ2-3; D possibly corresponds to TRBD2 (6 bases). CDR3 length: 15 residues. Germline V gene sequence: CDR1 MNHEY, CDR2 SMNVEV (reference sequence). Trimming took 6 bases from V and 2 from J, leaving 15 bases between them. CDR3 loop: CASRGDSGATDTQYF. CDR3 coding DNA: TGTGCCAGCAGAGGGGACTCTGGAGCCACAGATACGCAGTATTTT.

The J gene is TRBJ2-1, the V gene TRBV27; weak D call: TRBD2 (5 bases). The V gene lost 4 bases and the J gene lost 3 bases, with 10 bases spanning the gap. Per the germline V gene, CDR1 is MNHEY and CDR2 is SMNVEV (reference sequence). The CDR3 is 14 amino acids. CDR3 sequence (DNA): TGTGCCAGCAGTTGGACTCCGGTCTACAATGAGCAGTTCTTC. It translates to CASSWTPVYNEQFF.

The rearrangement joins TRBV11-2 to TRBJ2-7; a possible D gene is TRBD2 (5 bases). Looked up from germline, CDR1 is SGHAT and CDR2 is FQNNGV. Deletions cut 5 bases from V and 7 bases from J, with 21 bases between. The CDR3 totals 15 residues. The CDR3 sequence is CASSTPGSAVAEQYF. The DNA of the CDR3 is TGTGCCAGCAGCACCCCGGGTAGCGCAGTGGCTGAGCAGTACTTC.

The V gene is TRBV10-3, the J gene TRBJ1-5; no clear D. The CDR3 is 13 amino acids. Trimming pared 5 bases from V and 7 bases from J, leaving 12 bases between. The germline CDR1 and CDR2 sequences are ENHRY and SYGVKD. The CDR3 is CAISKDVGQPQHF. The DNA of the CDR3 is TGTGCCATCAGTAAGGACGTCGGGCAGCCCCAGCATTTT.

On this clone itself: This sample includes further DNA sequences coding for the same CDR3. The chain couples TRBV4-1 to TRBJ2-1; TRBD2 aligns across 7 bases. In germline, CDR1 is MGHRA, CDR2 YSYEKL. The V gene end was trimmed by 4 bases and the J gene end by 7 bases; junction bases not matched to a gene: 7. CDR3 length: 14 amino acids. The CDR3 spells CASSRVRTSNEQFF. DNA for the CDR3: TGCGCCAGCAGCCGAGTGAGGACTAGTAATGAGCAGTTCTTC.

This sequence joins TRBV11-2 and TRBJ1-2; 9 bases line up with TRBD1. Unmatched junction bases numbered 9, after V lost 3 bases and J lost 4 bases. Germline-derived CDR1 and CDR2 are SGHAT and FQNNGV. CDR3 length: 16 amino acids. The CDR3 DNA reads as TGTGCCAGCAGCTTTGGACAGGGGAGGGGTGTCTATGGCTACACCTTC. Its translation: CASSFGQGRGVYGYTF.

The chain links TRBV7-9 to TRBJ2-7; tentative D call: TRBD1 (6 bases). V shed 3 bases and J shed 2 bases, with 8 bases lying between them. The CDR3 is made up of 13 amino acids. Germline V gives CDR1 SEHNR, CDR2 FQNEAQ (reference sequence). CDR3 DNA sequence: TGTGCCAGCAGCTTCCGGACAGCCTACGAGCAGTACTTC. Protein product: CASSFRTAYEQYF.

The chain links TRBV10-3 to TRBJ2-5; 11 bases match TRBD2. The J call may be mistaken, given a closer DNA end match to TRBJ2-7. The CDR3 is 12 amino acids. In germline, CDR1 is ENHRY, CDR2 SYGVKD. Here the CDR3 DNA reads TGTGCCATCAGGACTAGCGGGAACGAGCAGTACTTC. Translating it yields CAIRTSGNEQYF.

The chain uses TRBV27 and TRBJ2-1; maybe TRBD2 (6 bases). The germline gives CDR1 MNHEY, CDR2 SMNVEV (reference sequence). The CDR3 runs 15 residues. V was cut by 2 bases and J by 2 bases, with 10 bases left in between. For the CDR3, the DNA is TGTGCCAGCAGTTTAGGGACTCACCCCTACAATGAGCAGTTCTTC. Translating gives CASSLGTHPYNEQFF.

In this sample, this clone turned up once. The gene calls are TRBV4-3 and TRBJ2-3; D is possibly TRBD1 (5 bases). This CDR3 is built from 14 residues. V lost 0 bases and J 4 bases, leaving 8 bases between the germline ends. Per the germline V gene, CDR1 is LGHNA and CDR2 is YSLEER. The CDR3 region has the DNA TGCGCCAGCAGCCAAGATTGGGGCTCAGATACGCAGTATTTT. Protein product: CASSQDWGSDTQYF.

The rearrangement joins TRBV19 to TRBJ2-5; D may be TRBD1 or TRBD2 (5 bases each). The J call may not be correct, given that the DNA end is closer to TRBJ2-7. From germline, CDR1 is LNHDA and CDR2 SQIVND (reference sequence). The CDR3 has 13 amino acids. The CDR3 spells CASSVGRAYEQYF. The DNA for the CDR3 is TGTGCCAGTAGTGTGGGACGGGCCTACGAGCAGTACTTC.

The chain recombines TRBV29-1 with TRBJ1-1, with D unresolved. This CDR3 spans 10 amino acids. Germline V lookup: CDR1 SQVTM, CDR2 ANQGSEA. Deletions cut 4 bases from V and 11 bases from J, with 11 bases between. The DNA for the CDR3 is TGCAGCGTTGTGGAGACTAGGGCTTTCTTT. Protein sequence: CSVVETRAFF. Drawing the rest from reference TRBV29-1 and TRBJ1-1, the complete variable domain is SAVISQKPSRDICQRGTSLTIQCQVDSQVTMMFWYRQQPGQSLTLIATANQGSEATYESGFVIDKFPISRPNLTFSTLTVSNMSPEDSSIYLCSVVETRAFFGQGTRLTVV.

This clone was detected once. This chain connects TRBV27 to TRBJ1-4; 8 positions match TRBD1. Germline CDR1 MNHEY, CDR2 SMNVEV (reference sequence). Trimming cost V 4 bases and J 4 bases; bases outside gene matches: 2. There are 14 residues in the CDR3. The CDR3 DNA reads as TGTGCCAGCAGTTCGACAGGGGTTAATGAAAAACTGTTTTTT. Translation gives CASSSTGVNEKLFF.

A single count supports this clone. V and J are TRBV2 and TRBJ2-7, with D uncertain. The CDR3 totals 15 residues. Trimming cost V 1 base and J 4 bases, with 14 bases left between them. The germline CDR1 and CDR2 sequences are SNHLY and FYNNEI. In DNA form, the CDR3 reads TGTGCCAGCAGTGAAGACCTGCGGATCCTTTACGAGCAGTACTTC. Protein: CASSEDLRILYEQYF.

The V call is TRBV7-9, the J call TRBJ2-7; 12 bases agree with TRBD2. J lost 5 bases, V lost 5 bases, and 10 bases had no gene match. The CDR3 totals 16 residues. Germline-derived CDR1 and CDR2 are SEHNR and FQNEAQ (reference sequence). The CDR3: CASSPREASGRDEQYF. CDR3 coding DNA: TGTGCCAGCAGCCCCCGGGAGGCTAGCGGGAGGGACGAGCAGTACTTC.

The chain's CDR3 is CASSLEAGRYGYTF. The CDR3 DNA is TGTGCCAGCAGCTTGGAGGCAGGGCGGTATGGCTACACCTTC. V is TRBV5-6 and J is TRBJ1-2; maybe TRBD1 (5 bases). From germline, CDR1 is SGHDT and CDR2 YYEEEE. V gave up 0 bases and J gave up 5 bases, with 11 bases separating them. CDR3 size: 14 residues.

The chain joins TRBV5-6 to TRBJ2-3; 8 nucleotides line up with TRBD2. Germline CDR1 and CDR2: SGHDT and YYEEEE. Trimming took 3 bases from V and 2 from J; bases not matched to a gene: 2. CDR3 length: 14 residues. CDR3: CASSSGRATDTQYF. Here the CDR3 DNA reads TGTGCCAGCAGCTCCGGGAGGGCCACAGATACGCAGTATTTT.

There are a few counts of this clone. DNA for the CDR3: TGCGCCAGCAGCCAAGATGGACAGGGAACAGAGACCCAGTACTTC. Translating it yields CASSQDGQGTETQYF. The V call is TRBV4-1, the J call TRBJ2-5; 8 positions match TRBD1. The V gene's germline CDR1 is MGHRA and CDR2 YSYEKL. J gave up 4 bases and V 0 bases, and 4 bases lay outside the gene matches. This CDR3 is 15 amino acids long.